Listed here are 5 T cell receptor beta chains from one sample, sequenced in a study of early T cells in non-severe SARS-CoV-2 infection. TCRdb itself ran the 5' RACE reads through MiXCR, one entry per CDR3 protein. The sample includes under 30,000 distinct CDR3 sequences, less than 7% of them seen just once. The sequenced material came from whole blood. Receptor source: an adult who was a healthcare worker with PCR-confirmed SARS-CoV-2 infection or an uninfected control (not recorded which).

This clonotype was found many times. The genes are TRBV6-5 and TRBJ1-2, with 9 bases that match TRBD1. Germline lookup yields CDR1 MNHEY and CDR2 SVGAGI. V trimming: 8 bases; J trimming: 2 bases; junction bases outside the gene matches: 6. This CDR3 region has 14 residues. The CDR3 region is CASGTGNTNYGYTF. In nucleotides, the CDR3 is TGTGCCAGCGGGACAGGGAACACGAACTATGGCTACACCTTC.

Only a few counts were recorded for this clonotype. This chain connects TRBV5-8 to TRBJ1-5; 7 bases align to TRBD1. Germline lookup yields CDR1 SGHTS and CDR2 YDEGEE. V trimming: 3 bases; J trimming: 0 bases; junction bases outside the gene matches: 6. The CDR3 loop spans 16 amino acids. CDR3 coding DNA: TGTGCCAGCAGCTGGGCTACAGGGGTTAGCAATCAGCCCCAGCATTTT. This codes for CASSWATGVSNQPQHF.

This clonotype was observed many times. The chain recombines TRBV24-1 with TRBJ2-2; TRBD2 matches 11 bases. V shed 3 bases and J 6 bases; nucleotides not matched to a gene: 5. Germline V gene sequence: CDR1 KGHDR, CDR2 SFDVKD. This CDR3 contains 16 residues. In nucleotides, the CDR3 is TGTGCCACCAGTGATCAACTAGCGGGGGTCCCCGGGGAGCTGTTTTTT. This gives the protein CATSDQLAGVPGELFF.

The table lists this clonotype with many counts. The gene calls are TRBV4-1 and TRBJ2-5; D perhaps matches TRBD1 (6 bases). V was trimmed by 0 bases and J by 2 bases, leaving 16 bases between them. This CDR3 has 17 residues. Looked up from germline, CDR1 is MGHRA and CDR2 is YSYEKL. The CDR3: CASSQDSPTGRQETQYF. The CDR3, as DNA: TGCGCCAGCAGCCAAGATTCCCCGACAGGAAGGCAAGAGACCCAGTACTTC.

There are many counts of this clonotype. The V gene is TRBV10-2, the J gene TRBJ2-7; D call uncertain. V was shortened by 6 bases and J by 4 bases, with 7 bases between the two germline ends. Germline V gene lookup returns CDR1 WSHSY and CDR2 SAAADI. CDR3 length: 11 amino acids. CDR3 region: CASREGYEQYF. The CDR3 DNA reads TGCGCCAGCAGGGAAGGATACGAGCAGTACTTC.